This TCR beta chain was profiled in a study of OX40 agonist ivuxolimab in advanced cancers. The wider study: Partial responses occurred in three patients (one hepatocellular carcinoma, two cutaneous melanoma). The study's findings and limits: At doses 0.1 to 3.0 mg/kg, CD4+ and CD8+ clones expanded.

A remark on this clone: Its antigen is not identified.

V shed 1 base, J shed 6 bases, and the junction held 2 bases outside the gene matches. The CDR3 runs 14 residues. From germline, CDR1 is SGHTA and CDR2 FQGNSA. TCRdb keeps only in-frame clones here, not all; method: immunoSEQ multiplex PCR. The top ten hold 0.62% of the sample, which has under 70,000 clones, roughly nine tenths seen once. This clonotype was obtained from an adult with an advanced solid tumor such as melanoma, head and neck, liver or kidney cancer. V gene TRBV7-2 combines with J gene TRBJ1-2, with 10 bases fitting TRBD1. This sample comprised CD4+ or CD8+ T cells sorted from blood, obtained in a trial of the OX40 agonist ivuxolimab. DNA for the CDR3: TGTGCCAGCAGCTTAGGGACAGGGGGGGATGGCTACACCTTC. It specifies CASSLGTGGDGYTF.